Detailed here is one T cell receptor beta chain. Each CDR3 protein gets one entry in TCRdb, which reprocessed the 5' RACE reads and gives no DNA. This repertoire includes some 600,000 distinct CDR3 sequences. This sample is part of a study of T cells expressing NK-cell markers. Per the germline V gene, CDR1 is MDHEN and CDR2 is SYDVKM. The CDR3 is 12 residues long. This receptor was obtained from a man younger than 35 in good health. The specimen sequenced was blood T cells: a sorted CD56 or NKG2C T cell subset, CD4+ or CD8+ T cells, or bulk PBMC T cells (not recorded which). V and J are TRBV28 and TRBJ2-7. CDR3 loop: CASSIPTGEQYF. The full variable domain, with the rest looked up from reference TRBV28 and TRBJ2-7, is DVKVTQSSRYLVKRTGEKVFLECVQDMDHENMFWYRQDPGLGLRLIYFSYDVKMKEKGDIPEGYSVSREKKERFSLILESASTNQTSMYLCASSIPTGEQYFGPGTRLTVT.